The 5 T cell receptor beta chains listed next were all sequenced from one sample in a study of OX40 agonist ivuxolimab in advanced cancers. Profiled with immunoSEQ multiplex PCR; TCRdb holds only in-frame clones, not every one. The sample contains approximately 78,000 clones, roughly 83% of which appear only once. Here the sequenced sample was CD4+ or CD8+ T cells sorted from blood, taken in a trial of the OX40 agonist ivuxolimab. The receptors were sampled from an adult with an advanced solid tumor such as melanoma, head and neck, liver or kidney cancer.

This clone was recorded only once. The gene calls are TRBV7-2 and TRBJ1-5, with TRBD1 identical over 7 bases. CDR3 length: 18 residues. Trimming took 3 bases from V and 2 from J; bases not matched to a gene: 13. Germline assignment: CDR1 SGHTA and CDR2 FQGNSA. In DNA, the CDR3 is TGTGCCAGCAGCTTGGGGCAGGGGGTGGTTCGCGGCAATCAGCCCCAGCATTTT. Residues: CASSLGQGVVRGNQPQHF.

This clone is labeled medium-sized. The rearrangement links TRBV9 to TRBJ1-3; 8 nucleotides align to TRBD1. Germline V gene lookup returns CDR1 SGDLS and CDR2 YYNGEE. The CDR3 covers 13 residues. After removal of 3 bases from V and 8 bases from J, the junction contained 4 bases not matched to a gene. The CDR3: CASSATGAYTIYF. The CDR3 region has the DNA TGTGCCAGCAGCGCGACAGGGGCTTACACCATATATTTT.

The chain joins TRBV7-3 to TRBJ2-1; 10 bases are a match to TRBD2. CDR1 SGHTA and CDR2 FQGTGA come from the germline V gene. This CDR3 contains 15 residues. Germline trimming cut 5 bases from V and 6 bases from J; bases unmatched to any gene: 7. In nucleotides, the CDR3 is TGTGCCAGCAGCCCAGGGACTAGCGTGGGCAATGAGCAGTTCTTC. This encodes CASSPGTSVGNEQFF.

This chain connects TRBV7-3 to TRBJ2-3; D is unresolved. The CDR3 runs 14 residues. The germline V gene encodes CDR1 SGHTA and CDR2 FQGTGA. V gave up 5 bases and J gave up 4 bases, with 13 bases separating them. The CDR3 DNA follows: TGTGCCAGCAGCCTAGGGTTGGCTCCAGATACGCAGTATTTT. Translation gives CASSLGLAPDTQYF.

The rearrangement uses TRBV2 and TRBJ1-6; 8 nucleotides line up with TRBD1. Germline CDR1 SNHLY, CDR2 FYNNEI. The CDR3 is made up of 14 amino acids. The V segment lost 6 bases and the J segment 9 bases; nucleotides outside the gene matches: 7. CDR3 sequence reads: CASRLRGQSSPLHF. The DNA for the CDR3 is TGTGCCAGCAGGCTCAGGGGGCAGAGTTCACCCCTCCACTTT.